Sequencing of this TCR beta chain was carried out in a study of STAT5B mutations in CD4+ large granular lymphocyte leukemia. The germline V gene has CDR1 LGHNA and CDR2 YSLEER. The CDR3 is made up of 15 amino acids. The V gene lost 2 bases and the J gene lost 2 bases, with 10 bases spanning the gap. Repertoires were generated with immunoSEQ multiplex PCR, while TCRdb's copy carries only in-frame clones and drops some. The repertoire holds 20,000 to 25,000 clones, about four fifths seen once, with roughly 8.6% in the top ten. The table lists this clone with a count of one. The sequenced material came from CD4+ T cells from blood buffy coats. The clonotype originates from a human donor in good health. The chain employs TRBV4-3 and TRBJ1-5, with D tentatively TRBD1 (6 bases). The CDR3 nucleotides are TGCGCCAGCAGCCAAACCTACAGGGGCAATCAGCCCCAGCATTTT. This translates into CASSQTYRGNQPQHF.